This entry lists 16 T cell receptor beta chains sequenced from one sample in a study of shared clonotypes between healthy human individuals (dated by TCRdb to 2019 to 2021). Library preparation was by the immunoSEQ multiplex PCR assay. The table was pulled from immuneACCESS by TCRdb, which kept in-frame rearrangements only. Such tables lose some clones; where checked, under half of the loss comes from unresolved V genes, and the rest has no known cause. This sample has 190,000 or so clones in its table, and approximately 61% of those were observed once. Jointly, the top ten make up over 9.5% of the sample. Input material: memory CD4+ T cells sorted from blood. The sample's cell subset or site label is to be understood as: CD45RA-negative fraction. The origin of the receptors is a man under 40 in good health.

The table lists this clone with a few counts. This chain joins TRBV6-1 and TRBJ2-7, with a weak D call TRBD2 (6 bases). Trimming removed 4 bases at V and 2 bases at J, with 12 bases between. The CDR3 sequence is 14 residues long. The germline V gene has CDR1 MNHNS and CDR2 SASEGT. CDR3 protein: CASSAIAATYEQYF. DNA of the CDR3: TGTGCCAGCAGTGCAATAGCGGCCACCTACGAGCAGTACTTC.

J is TRBJ2-7 and V is TRBV28; possible D gene TRBD2, 5 bases. The V gene lost 3 bases and the J gene lost 6 bases, with 15 bases spanning the gap. CDR3 size: 14 residues. In germline, CDR1 is MDHEN, CDR2 SYDVKM. CDR3 nucleotides: TGTGCCAGCAGTTTGGCCGGGCAGGACTCCGAGCAGTACTTC. Amino acids: CASSLAGQDSEQYF.

This rearrangement joins TRBV6-1 to TRBJ2-5, with D possibly being TRBD1 or TRBD2 (5 bases each). The V gene's germline CDR1 is MNHNS and CDR2 SASEGT. Deletions cut 7 bases from V and 1 base from J, with 13 bases between. The CDR3 consists of 14 residues. CDR3 sequence reads: CASKGIGGQETQYF. The CDR3 nucleotides are TGTGCCAGCAAAGGGATTGGGGGCCAAGAGACCCAGTACTTC.

For this clone: This same CDR3 is encoded by further DNA sequences in the sample. The chain carries TRBV28 and TRBJ2-1, with a weak D call TRBD2 (6 bases). There are 16 residues in the CDR3. Trimming stripped 5 bases from V and 1 base from J, with 15 bases between. Germline V CDR1 and CDR2: MDHEN, SYDVKM. CDR3 residues: CASSPPGGVSYNEQFF. The CDR3 DNA sequence: TGTGCCAGCAGTCCTCCCGGAGGGGTGTCCTACAATGAGCAGTTCTTC.

This clone was seen a single time. The CDR3 sequence is CASSLWTGPTDTQYF. For the CDR3, the DNA is TGTGCCAGCAGCTTGTGGACAGGGCCCACAGATACGCAGTATTTT. The chain couples TRBV5-4 to TRBJ2-3; 8 bases line up with TRBD1. The CDR3 contains 15 residues. V shed 1 base and J 2 bases; nucleotides not matched to a gene: 3. Germline lookup yields CDR1 SGHNT and CDR2 YYREEE (reference sequence). Looking up the rest from reference TRBV5-4 and TRBJ2-3 gives the full variable domain: ETGVTQSPTHLIKTRGQQVTLRCSSQSGHNTVSWYQQALGQGPQFIFQYYREEENGRGNFPPRFSGLQFPNYSSELNVNALELDDSALYLCASSLWTGPTDTQYFGPGTRLTVL.

This clone was recorded a few times. The V and J genes are TRBV11-1 and TRBJ2-2; possible D gene TRBD1, 6 bases. The V end was cut by 2 bases, the J end by 6 bases, with 13 bases between. The CDR3 is made up of 15 amino acids. Germline CDR1 and CDR2: SGHAT and FQDESV (reference sequence). CDR3 DNA: TGTGCCAGCAGCTTAAGGTACAGGGCCGCCGGGGAGCTGTTTTTT. It yields the protein CASSLRYRAAGELFF.

This clone has a single count. The V gene is TRBV11-2, the J gene TRBJ2-5; D possibly corresponds to TRBD1 (5 bases). V lost 1 base to trimming and J lost 3 bases, with 12 bases between them. CDR3 length: 15 amino acids. Per the germline V gene, CDR1 is SGHAT and CDR2 is FQNNGV. The CDR3 DNA reads as TGTGCCAGCAGCTTAGCTTCAGGGTCTGAAGAGACCCAGTACTTC. Translation gives CASSLASGSEETQYF.

The chain employs TRBV6-1 and TRBJ1-2; unclear D gene. Trimming cost V 1 base and J 2 bases, with 8 bases left between them. The CDR3 is 14 residues long. Germline V CDR1 and CDR2: MNHNS, SASEGT. The CDR3 sequence: CASSEGAGNYGYTF. CDR3 in DNA: TGTGCCAGCAGTGAAGGGGCGGGGAACTATGGCTACACCTTC.

As DNA, the CDR3 is TGCGCCAGCAGCTCACAGGGGGCCTCTGGAAACACCATATATTTT. Its protein is CASSSQGASGNTIYF. The genes are TRBV5-1 and TRBJ1-3, with 9 bases aligning to TRBD1. Germline trimming cut 3 bases from V and 0 bases from J; bases unmatched to any gene: 1. Germline CDR1 SGHRS, CDR2 YFSETQ. The CDR3 runs to 15 residues. Filled out from reference TRBV5-1 and TRBJ1-3, the complete variable domain reads KAGVTQTPRYLIKTRGQQVTLSCSPISGHRSVSWYQQTPGQGLQFLFEYFSETQRNKGNFPGRFSGRQFSNSRSEMNVSTLELGDSALYLCASSSQGASGNTIYFGEGSWLTVV.

The CDR3 bases are TGCAGCGTCCAAGGGGCTAGCGGTCGCTCCTACGAGCAGTACTTC. The encoded protein is CSVQGASGRSYEQYF. The chain uses TRBV29-1 and TRBJ2-7; 7 positions agree with TRBD2. The CDR3 runs 15 residues. V trimming: 6 bases; J trimming: 0 bases; junction bases outside the gene matches: 11. Per the germline V gene, CDR1 is SQVTM and CDR2 is ANQGSEA.

The genes are TRBV18 and TRBJ2-7; TRBD1 matches at 11 bases. This CDR3 contains 14 residues. After removal of 6 bases from V and 4 bases from J, the junction contained 5 bases not matched to a gene. The V gene's germline CDR1 is KGHSH and CDR2 LQKENI. The CDR3 nucleotides read TGTGCCAGCTCCGAGGGACAGGGGGTGTACGAGCAGTACTTC. Its protein product is CASSEGQGVYEQYF.

The V and J genes are TRBV27 and TRBJ2-3, with D hard to call. Germline values: CDR1 MNHEY, CDR2 SMNVEV (reference sequence). The V end lost 5 bases, the J end lost 12 bases, and 18 bases lay between the germline ends. The CDR3 length is 13 residues. The CDR3 loop reads CASSPIISRSQYF. As DNA, the CDR3 is TGTGCCAGCAGTCCTATTATCAGCAGATCTCAGTATTTT.

The rearrangement joins TRBV6-1 to TRBJ2-1; D perhaps matches TRBD1 (5 bases). CDR3 size: 15 residues. Trimming removed 4 bases from V and 1 base from J, with 11 bases in between. In germline, CDR1 is MNHNS, CDR2 SASEGT. The CDR3 DNA sequence: TGTGCCAGCAGTGTAGGGGCCCAATCCTACAATGAGCAGTTCTTC. Translated: CASSVGAQSYNEQFF.

Details on this clone: This specimen includes other DNA sequences encoding the same CDR3. This chain connects TRBV30 to TRBJ2-6; TRBD1 agrees at 7 bases. CDR1 GTSNPN and CDR2 SVGIG come from the germline V gene (reference sequence). J was trimmed by 1 base and V by 0 bases; bases with no gene match: 6. This CDR3 has 17 residues. The CDR3 region has the DNA TGTGCCTGGAGTGTACGGACAGGAGGATCTGGGGCCAACGTCCTGACTTTC. This translates into CAWSVRTGGSGANVLTF. The full variable domain, rest sourced from reference TRBV30 and TRBJ2-6, is SQTIHQWPATLVQPVGSPLSLECTVEGTSNPNLYWYRQAAGRGLQLLFYSVGIGQISSEVPQNLSASRPQDRQFILSSKKLLLSDSGFYLCAWSVRTGGSGANVLTFGAGSRLTVL.

The chain has TRBV11-2 and TRBJ2-2, with 7 nucleotides matching TRBD2. CDR3 length equals 14 residues. From germline, CDR1 is SGHAT and CDR2 FQNNGV. The V segment lost 6 bases and the J segment 5 bases; nucleotides outside the gene matches: 6. CDR3 sequence reads: CASRLTSRTGELFF. The CDR3 DNA sequence: TGTGCCAGCAGATTGACTAGCAGGACCGGGGAGCTGTTTTTT.

This chain joins TRBV7-9 and TRBJ2-7, with 8 nucleotides matching TRBD2. The CDR3 extends over 15 amino acids. Germline loops: CDR1 SEHNR, CDR2 FQNEAQ (reference sequence). After removal of 5 bases from V and 1 base from J, the junction contained 7 bases not matched to a gene. In nucleotides, the CDR3 is TGTGCCAGCAGCCCAAGCGGGAGTTGGTCCTACGAGCAGTACTTC. Translation: CASSPSGSWSYEQYF.